The sequence of this T cell receptor (beta chain) was determined in a study of T cell responses to AZD1222 COVID-19 vaccine. Per the germline V gene, CDR1 is SEHNR and CDR2 is FQNEAQ (reference sequence). The CDR3 covers 15 residues. V was cut by 5 bases and J by 3 bases, with 16 bases left in between. Only one count was recorded for this clone. What it recognizes is unknown. Generated by immunoSEQ multiplex PCR, the TCRdb table keeps only in-frame clones and is missing some. The sample yields 150,000 to 200,000 clones, more than 75% seen once. General study results and limits: Among the donors, most were white British and more were female, and clonal diversity was possibly underestimated.

This receptor was obtained from an adult in good health. Source: peripheral blood, taken on day 0 of AZD1222 vaccination. The V gene is TRBV7-9, the J gene TRBJ1-1; weak D call: TRBD1 (6 bases). CDR3 sequence (DNA): TGTGCCAGCAGCCTACAGGGAATATTAGACACTGAAGCTTTCTTT. This codes for CASSLQGILDTEAFF.